This T cell receptor beta chain was observed in a study of CD8+CD57+ T cells in acquired aplastic anemia. Genomic DNA provided the template from which TCR beta VDJ and CDR3 profiles were obtained. Using its own MiXCR run on the reads, TCRdb lists one record per CDR3 protein. The table lists some 170,000 distinct CDR3 sequences, around 48% of them singletons, with under 1.2% in the top ten. CDR3 length: 15 amino acids. Germline V gives CDR1 PRHDT, CDR2 FYEKMQ (reference sequence). The V and J ends lost 4 bases and 1 base, in that order; junction bases with no gene match: 6. CD8+CD57+ cell expansion had been shown by flow cytometry in patients chosen for sequencing. The patients all had a severe acquired aplastic anemia diagnosis. Receipt of therapy had not occurred in any patient by the time of blood sampling.

The sequenced sample consisted of sorted CD4+, CD8+, or CD8+CD57+ T cells (not recorded which) from PBMCs. V gene TRBV13 combines with J gene TRBJ2-7; 8 bases align to TRBD1. The clonotype comes from a human donor with aplastic anemia. CDR3 loop: CASSSRGRRSYEQYF. The CDR3 bases are TGTGCCAGCAGCTCCAGGGGGCGGAGGTCCTACGAGCAGTACTTC.